This TCR beta chain was captured by sequencing in a study of PD-1 blockade in classical Hodgkin lymphoma. Findings of the study overall: Complete responders started with a diversity level that resembled newly diagnosed patients at baseline. Unlike CD8+ TCR diversity, which did not rise significantly by C4D1, CD4+ TCR diversity did.

On this clone itself: Its target is unknown.

Profiled with immunoSEQ multiplex PCR; TCRdb holds only in-frame clones, not every one. Among about 13,000 clones listed, about four fifths were seen once. This CDR3 has 12 amino acids. V gave up 6 bases and J gave up 5 bases, with 10 bases separating them. The germline V gene encodes CDR1 MNHEY and CDR2 SVGAGI. In every patient, relapse followed autologous stem cell transplantation, while exposure to brentuximab vedotin differed. The sequenced sample was peripheral blood mononuclear cells (PBMCs), obtained at baseline. The sequence derives from a human donor with classical Hodgkin lymphoma. V gene TRBV6-5 combines with J gene TRBJ1-2; no definite D call. The CDR3 nucleotides are TGTGCCAGCAGCGACGGACCATATGGCTACACCTTC. Translated: CASSDGPYGYTF.